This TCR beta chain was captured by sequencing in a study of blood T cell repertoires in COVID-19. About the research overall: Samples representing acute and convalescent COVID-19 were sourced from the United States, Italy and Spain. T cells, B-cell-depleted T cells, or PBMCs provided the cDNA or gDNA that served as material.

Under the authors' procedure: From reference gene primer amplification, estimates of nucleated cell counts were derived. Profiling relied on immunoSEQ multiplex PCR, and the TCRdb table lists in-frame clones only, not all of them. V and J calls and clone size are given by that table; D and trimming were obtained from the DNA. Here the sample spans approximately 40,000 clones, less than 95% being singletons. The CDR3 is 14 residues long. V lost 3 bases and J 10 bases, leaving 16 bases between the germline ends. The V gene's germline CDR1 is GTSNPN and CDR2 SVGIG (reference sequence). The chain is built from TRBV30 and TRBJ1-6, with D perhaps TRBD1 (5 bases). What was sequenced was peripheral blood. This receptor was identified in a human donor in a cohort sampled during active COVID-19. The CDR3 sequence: CAWSPGYGESPLHF. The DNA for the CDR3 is TGTGCCTGGAGCCCAGGGTACGGAGAGTCACCCCTCCACTTT.